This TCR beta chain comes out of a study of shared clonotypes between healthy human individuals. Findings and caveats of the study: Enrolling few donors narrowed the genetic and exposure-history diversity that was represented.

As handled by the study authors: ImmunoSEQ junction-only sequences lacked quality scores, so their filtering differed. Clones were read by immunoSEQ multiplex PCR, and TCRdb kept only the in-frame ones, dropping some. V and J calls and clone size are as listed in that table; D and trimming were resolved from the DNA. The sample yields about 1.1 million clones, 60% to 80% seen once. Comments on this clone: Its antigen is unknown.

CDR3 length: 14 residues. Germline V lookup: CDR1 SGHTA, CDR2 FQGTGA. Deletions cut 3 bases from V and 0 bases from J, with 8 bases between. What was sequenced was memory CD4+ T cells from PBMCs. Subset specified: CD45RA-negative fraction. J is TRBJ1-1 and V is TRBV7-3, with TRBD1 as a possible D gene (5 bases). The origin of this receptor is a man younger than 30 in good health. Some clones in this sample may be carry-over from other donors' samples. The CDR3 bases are TGTGCCAGCAGCTTTTCAGGGCTGAACACTGAAGCTTTCTTT. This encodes CASSFSGLNTEAFF. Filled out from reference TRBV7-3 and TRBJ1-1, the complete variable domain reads GAGVSQTPSNKVTEKGKYVELRCDPISGHTALYWYRQSLGQGPEFLIYFQGTGAADDSGLPNDRFFAVRPEGSVSTLKIQRTERGDSAVYLCASSFSGLNTEAFFGQGTRLTVV.